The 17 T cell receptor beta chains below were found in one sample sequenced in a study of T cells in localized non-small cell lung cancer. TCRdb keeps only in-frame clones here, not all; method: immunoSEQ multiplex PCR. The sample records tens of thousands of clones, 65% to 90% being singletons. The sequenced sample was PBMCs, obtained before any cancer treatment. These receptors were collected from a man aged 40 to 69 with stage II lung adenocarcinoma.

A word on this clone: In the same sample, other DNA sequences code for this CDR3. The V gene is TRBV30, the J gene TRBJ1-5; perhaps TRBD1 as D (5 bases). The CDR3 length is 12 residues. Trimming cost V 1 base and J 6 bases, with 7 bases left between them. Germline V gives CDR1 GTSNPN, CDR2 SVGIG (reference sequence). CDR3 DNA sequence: TGTGCCTGGAGTGGTGGGGGTCAGCCCCAGCATTTT. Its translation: CAWSGGGQPQHF.

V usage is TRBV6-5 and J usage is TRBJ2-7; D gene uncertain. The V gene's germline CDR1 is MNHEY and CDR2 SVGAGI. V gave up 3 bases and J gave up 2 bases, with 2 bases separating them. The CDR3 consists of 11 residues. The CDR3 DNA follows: TGTGCCAGCAGTTATGCCTACGAGCAGTACTTC. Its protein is CASSYAYEQYF.

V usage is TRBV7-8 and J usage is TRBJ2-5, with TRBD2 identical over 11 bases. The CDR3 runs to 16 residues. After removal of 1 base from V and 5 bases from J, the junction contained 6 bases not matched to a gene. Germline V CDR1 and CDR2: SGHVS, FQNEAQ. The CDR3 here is CASSLVSASGGETQYF. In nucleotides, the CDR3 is TGTGCCAGCAGCTTAGTCTCGGCTAGCGGGGGGGAGACCCAGTACTTC.

The CDR3 is CASSGGYNEQFF. CDR3 DNA sequence: TGTGCCAGCAGTGGGGGTTACAATGAGCAGTTCTTC. V gene TRBV27 combines with J gene TRBJ2-1; D tentatively reads TRBD1 or TRBD2 (5 bases each). The germline V gene has CDR1 MNHEY and CDR2 SMNVEV (reference sequence). This CDR3 is 12 amino acids long. V lost 5 bases to trimming and J lost 4 bases, with 6 bases between them.

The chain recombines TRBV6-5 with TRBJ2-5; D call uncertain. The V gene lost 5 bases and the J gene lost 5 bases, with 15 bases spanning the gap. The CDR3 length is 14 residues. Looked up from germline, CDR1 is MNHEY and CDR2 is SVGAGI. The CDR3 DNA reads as TGTGCCAGCAGTGATATCGCCTTATGGGAGACCCAGTACTTC. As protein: CASSDIALWETQYF.

The CDR3 DNA is TGCGCCAGCAGCTTGGTCACAGGGGAGGATACGCAGTATTTT. This encodes CASSLVTGEDTQYF. The rearrangement uses TRBV5-1 and TRBJ2-3, with TRBD1 matching over 7 bases. V trimming: 0 bases; J trimming: 6 bases; junction bases outside the gene matches: 4. The CDR3 totals 14 residues. CDR1 and CDR2 (germline): SGHRS, YFSETQ.

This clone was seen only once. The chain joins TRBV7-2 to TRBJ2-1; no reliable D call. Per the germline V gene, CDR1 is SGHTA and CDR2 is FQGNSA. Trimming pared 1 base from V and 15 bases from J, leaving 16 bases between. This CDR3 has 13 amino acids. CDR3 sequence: CASSLDGPPVSFF. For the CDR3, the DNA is TGTGCCAGCAGCTTAGATGGACCCCCTGTGTCGTTCTTC. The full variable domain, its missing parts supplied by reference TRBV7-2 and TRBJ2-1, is GAGVSQSPSNKVTEKGKDVELRCDPISGHTALYWYRQSLGQGLEFLIYFQGNSAPDKSGLPSDRFSAERTGGSVSTLTIQRTQQEDSAVYLCASSLDGPPVSFFGPGTRLTVL.

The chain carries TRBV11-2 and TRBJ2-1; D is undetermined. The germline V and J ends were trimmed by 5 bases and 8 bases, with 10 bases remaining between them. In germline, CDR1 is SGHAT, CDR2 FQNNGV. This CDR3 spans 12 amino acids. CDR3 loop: CASSVLRDEQFF. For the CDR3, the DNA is TGTGCCAGCAGCGTCCTAAGGGATGAGCAGTTCTTC.

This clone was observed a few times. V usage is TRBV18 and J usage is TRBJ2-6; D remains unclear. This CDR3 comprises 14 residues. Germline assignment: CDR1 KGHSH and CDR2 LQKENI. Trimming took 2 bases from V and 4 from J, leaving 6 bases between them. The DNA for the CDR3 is TGTGCCAGCTCACCATTGCCCGGGGCCAACGTCCTGACTTTC. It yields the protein CASSPLPGANVLTF.

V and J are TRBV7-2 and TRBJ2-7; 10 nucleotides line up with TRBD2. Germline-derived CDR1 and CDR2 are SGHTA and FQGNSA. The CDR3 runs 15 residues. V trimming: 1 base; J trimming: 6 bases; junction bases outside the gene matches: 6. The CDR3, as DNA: TGTGCCAGCAGCTTAGGGCTAGCGGGAGACTTCGAGCAGTACTTC. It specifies CASSLGLAGDFEQYF.

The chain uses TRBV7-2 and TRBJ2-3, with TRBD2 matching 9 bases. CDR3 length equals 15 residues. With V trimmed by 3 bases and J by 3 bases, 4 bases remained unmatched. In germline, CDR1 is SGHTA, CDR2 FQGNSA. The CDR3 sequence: CASSFALAGTDTQYF. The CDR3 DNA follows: TGTGCCAGCAGCTTCGCGCTAGCGGGGACAGATACGCAGTATTTT.

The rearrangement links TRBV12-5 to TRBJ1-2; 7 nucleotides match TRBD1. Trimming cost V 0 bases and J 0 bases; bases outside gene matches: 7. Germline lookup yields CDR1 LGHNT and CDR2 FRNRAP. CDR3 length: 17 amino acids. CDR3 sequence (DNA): TGTGCTAGTGGTTTGGTACATGCGGGACAGCCTAACTATGGCTACACCTTC. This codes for CASGLVHAGQPNYGYTF.

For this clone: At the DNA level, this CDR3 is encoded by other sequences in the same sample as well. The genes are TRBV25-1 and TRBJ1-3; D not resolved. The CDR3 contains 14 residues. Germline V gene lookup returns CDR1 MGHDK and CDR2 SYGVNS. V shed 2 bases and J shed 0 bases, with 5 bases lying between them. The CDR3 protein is CASSEERSGNTIYF. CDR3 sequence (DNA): TGTGCCAGCAGTGAAGAGCGCTCTGGAAACACCATATATTTT.

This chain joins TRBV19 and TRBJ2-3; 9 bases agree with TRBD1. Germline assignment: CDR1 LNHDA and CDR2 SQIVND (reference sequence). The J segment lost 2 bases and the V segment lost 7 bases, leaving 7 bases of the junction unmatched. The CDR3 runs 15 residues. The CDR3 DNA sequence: TGTGCCAGTACCCCGGGACAGGGACACACAGATACGCAGTATTTT. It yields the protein CASTPGQGHTDTQYF.

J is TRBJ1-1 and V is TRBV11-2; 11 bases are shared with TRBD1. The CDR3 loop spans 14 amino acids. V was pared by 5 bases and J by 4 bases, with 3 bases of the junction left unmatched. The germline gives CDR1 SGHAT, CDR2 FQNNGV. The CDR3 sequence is CASSPGTGGTEAFF. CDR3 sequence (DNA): TGTGCCAGCAGCCCCGGGACAGGGGGCACTGAAGCTTTCTTT.

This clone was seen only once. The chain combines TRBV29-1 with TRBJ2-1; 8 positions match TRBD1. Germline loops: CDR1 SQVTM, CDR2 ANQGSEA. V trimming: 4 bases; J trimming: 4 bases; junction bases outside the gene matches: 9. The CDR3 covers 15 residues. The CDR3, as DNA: TGCAGCGTTGTAGACCGGGACAGGAGTTACAATGAGCAGTTCTTC. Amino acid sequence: CSVVDRDRSYNEQFF.

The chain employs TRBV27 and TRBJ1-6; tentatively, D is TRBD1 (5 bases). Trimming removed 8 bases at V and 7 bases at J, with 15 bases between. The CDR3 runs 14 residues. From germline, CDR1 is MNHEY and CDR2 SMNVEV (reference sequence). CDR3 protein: CASRLTARNSPLHF. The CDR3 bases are TGTGCCAGCCGTCTGACAGCGAGAAATTCACCCCTCCACTTT.